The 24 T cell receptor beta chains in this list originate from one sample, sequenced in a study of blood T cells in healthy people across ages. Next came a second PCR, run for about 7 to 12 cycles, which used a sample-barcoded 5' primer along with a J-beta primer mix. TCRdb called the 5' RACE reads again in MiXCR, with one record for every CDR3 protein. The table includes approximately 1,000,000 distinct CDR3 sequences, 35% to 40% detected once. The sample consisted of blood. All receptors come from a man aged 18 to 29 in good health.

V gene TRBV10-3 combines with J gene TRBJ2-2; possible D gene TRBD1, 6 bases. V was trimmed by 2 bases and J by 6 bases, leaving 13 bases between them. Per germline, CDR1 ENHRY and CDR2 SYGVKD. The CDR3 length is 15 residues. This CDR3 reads CAISEAEDRPGELFF. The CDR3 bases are TGTGCCATCAGTGAGGCGGAGGACAGACCCGGGGAGCTGTTTTTT.

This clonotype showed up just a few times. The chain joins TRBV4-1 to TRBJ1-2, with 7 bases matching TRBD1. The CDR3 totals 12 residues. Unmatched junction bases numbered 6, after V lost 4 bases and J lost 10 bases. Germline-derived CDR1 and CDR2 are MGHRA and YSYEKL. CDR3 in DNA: TGCGCCAGCAGCCCGCGACAGGGTCACTACACCTTC. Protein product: CASSPRQGHYTF.

The chain's CDR3 is CASSPPTVSTTGELFF. The CDR3 bases are TGTGCCAGCTCACCACCGACGGTATCGACCACCGGGGAGCTGTTTTTT. The chain joins TRBV18 to TRBJ2-2; no clear D gene. In germline, CDR1 is KGHSH, CDR2 LQKENI. The CDR3 has 16 residues. V dropped 0 bases and J dropped 4 bases, with 12 bases sitting between them.

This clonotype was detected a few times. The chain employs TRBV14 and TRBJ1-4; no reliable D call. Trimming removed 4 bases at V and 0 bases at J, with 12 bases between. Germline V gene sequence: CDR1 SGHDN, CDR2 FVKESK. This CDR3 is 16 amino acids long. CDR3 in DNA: TGTGCCAGCAGCCGGGGAAATGGGCCAACTAATGAAAAACTGTTTTTT. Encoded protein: CASSRGNGPTNEKLFF.

The CDR3 sequence is CASSQEPMENTEAFF. DNA for the CDR3: TGCGCCAGCAGCCAAGAGCCAATGGAGAACACTGAAGCTTTCTTT. V gene TRBV4-1 combines with J gene TRBJ1-1; D is uncertain. CDR1 and CDR2 (germline): MGHRA, YSYEKL. V was pared by 0 bases and J by 1 base, with 9 bases between. This CDR3 is built from 15 residues.

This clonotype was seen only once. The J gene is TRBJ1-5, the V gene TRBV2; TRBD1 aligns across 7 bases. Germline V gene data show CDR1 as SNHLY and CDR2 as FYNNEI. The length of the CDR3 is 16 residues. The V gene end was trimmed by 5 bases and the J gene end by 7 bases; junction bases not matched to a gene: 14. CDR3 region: CASSFYLQGFGQPQHF. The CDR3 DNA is TGTGCCAGCAGTTTTTATCTACAGGGGTTCGGCCAGCCCCAGCATTTT.

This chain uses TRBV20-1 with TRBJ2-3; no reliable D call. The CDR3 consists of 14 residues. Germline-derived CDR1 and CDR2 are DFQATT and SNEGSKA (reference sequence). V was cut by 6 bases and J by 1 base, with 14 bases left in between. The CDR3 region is CSAAPNLGTDTQYF. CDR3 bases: TGCAGTGCCGCCCCTAATTTGGGCACAGATACGCAGTATTTT.

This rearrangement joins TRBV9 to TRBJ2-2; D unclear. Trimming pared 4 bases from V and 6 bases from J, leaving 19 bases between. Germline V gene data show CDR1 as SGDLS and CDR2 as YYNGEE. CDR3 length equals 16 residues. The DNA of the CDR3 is TGTGCCAGCAGCCCCACACCAACGACCTCGTCCGGGGAGCTGTTTTTT. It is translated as CASSPTPTTSSGELFF.

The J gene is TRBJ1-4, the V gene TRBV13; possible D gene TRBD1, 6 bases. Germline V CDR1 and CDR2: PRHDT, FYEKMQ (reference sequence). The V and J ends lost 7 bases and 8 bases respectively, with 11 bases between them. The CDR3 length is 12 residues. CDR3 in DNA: TGTGCCAGCACCTCCACAGGGGAAAAACTGTTTTTT. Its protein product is CASTSTGEKLFF.

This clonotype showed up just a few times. The CDR3, as DNA: TGTGCCAGCAGTCCCCCTCTAGCGTATACAGATACGCAGTATTTT. Translation: CASSPPLAYTDTQYF. J is TRBJ2-3 and V is TRBV12-3 or TRBV12-4, with D possibly TRBD2 on 6 matching bases. The germline V and J ends were trimmed by 5 bases and 3 bases, with 15 bases remaining between them. CDR3 size: 15 residues.

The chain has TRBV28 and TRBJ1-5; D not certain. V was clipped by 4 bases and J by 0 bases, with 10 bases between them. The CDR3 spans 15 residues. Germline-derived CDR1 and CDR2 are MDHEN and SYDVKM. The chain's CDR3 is CASSSFGYSNQPQHF. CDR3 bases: TGTGCCAGCAGTTCGTTTGGGTATAGCAATCAGCCCCAGCATTTT.

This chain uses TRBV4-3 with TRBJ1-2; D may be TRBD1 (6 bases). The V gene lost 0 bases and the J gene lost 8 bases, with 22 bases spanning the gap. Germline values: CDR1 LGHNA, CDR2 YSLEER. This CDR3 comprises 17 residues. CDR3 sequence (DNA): TGCGCCAGCAGCCAAGATCGGGTCGGTTGGGGGCTTGAGGGCTACACCTTC. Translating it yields CASSQDRVGWGLEGYTF.

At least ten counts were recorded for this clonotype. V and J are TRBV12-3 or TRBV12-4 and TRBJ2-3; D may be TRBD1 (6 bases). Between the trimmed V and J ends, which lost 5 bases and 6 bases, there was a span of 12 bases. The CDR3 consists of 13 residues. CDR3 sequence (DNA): TGTGCCAGCAGTCCTCCAGGGGCTGATACGCAGTATTTT. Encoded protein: CASSPPGADTQYF.

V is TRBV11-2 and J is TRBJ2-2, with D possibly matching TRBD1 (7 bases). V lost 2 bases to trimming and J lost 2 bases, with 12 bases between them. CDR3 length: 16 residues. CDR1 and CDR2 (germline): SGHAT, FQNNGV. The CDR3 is CASSLRRGLNTGELFF. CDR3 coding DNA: TGTGCCAGCAGCTTAAGGAGGGGGCTTAACACCGGGGAGCTGTTTTTT.

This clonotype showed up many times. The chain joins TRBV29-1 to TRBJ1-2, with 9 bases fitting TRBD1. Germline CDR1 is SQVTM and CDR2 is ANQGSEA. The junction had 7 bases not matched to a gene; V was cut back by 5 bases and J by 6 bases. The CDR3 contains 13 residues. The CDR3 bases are TGCAGCGTTCCGGGACAGGGACAGCATGGCTACACCTTC. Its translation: CSVPGQGQHGYTF.

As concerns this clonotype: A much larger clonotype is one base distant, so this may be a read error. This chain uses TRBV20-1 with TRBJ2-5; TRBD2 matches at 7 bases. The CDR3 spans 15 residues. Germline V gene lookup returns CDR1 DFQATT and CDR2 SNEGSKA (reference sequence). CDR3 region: CSTSAGQTLQETQYF. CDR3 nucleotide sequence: TGCAGTACTAGCGCAGGGCAGACCTTACAAGAGACCCAGTACTTC.

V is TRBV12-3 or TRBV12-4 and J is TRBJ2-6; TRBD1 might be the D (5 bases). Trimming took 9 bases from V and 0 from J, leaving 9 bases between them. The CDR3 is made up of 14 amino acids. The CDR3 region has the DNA TGTGCCAGGAGACAGAGCTCTGGGGCCAACGTCCTGACTTTC. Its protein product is CARRQSSGANVLTF.

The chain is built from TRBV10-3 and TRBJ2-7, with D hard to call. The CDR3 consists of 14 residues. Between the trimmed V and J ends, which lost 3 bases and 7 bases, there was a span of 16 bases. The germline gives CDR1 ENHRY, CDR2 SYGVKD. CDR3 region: CAISENRDVVEQYF. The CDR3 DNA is TGTGCCATCAGTGAAAATCGAGATGTGGTTGAGCAGTACTTC.

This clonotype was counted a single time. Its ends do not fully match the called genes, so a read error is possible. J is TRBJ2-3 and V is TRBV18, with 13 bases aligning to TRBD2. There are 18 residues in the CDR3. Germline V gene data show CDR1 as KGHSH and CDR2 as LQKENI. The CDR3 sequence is CASSLRTSGGLSTNTQYF. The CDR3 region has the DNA TGTGCCAGCTCACTCAGGACTAGCGGGGGTCTAAGCACAAATACGCAGTATTTT.

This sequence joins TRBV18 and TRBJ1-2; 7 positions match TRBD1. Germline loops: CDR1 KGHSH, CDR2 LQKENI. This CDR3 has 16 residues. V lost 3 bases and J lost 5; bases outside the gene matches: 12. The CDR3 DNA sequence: TGTGCCAGCTCACCTATCGCAGGACAGGCCGAATATGGCTACACCTTC. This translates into CASSPIAGQAEYGYTF.

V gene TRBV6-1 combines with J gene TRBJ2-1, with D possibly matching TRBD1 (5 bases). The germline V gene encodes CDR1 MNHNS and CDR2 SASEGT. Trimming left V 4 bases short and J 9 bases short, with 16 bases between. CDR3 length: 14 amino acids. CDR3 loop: CASSVNWSDTEQFF. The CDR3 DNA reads TGTGCCAGCAGTGTAAACTGGTCGGACACTGAGCAGTTCTTC.

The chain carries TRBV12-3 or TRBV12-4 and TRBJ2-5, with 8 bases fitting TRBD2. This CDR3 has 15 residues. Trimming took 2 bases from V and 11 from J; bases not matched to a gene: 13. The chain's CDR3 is CASSLSGGAFHEQYF. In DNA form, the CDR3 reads TGTGCCAGCAGTTTATCGGGGGGGGCTTTCCATGAGCAGTACTTC.

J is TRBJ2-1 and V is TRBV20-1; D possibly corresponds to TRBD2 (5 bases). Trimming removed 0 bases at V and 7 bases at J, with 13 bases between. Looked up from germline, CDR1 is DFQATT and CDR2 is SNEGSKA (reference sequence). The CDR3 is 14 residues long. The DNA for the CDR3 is TGCAGTGCTAGAGATCTGAGCGGAGTTAATGAGCAGTTCTTC. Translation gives CSARDLSGVNEQFF.

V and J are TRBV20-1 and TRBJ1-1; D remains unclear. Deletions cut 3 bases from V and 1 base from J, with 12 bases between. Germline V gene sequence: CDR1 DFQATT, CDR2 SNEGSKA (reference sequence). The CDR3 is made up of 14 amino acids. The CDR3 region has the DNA TGCAGTGCTAGCCCCGCAGATACGAACACTGAAGCTTTCTTT. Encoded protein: CSASPADTNTEAFF.